This T cell receptor beta chain was documented in a study of lymphopenia after photon versus proton radiotherapy. Findings of the study overall: After the lymphocyte nadir, photon-treated repertoires showed oligoclonal expansion, especially of CD8+ Temra cells. In patients who died, overall survival fell as post-nadir TCR diversity dropped more. Authors raise, but do not show, better survival with proton therapy. Photon-treated patients lost naive T cells and TCR diversity; proton-treated stayed stable.

The V and J ends lost 5 bases and 2 bases, in that order; junction bases with no gene match: 6. CDR1 and CDR2 from the germline V gene are SEHNR and FQNEAQ (reference sequence). This CDR3 is 16 amino acids long. This clone was detected once. Its specificity is unknown. Clones were sequenced by immunoSEQ multiplex PCR, and TCRdb holds only the in-frame ones, with some missing. The sample lists some 170,000 clones, approximately 86% seen once, with approximately 4.7% in the top ten. The receptor was isolated from a man aged 50 to 60 with gastric cancer. The sample consisted of peripheral blood, taken from a patient treated with photon-based radiotherapy. The gene calls are TRBV7-9 and TRBJ2-5; TRBD2 agrees at 12 bases. The CDR3, as DNA: TGTGCCAGCAGCCCTAGGACTAGCGGGATTCAAGAGACCCAGTACTTC. It translates to CASSPRTSGIQETQYF.